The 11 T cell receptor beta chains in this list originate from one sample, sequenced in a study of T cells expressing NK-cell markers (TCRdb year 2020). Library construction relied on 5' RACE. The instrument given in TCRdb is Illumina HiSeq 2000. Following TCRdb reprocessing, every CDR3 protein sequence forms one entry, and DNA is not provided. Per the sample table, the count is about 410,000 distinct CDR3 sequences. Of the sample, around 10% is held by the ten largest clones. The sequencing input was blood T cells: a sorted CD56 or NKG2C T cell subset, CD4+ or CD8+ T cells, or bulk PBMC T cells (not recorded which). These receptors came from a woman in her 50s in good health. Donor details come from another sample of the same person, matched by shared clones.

The chain's CDR3 is CASSLRVLGTNEQFF. The chain combines TRBV12-3 or TRBV12-4 with TRBJ2-1; TCRdb proposes TRBD1, but this gene call is untestable without DNA. There are 15 residues in the CDR3.

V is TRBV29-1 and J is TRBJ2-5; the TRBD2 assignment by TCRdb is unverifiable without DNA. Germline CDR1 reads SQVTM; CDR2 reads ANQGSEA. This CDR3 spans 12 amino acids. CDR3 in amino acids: CSAWGTEETQYF.

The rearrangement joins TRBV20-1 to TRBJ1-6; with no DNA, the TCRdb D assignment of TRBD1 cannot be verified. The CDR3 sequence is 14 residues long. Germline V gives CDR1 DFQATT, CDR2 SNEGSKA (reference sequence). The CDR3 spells CSARGRVGNSPLHF.

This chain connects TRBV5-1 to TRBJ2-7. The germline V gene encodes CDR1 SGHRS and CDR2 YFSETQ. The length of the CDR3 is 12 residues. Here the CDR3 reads CASSLVLTEQYF.

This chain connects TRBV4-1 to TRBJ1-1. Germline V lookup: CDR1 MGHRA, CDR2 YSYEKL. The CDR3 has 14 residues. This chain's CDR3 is CASSPRSGNTEAFF.

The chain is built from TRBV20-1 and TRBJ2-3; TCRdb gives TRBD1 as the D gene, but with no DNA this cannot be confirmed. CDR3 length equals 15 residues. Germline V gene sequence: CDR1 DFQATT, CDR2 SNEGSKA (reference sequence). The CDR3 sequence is CSARVRDRRGNTQYF.

CDR3 loop: CASSLDGGINSYNSPLHF. The chain joins TRBV5-1 to TRBJ1-6. Germline V gives CDR1 SGHRS, CDR2 YFSETQ. The CDR3 spans 18 residues. Supplemented by reference TRBV5-1 and TRBJ1-6, the full variable domain reads KAGVTQTPRYLIKTRGQQVTLSCSPISGHRSVSWYQQTPGQGLQFLFEYFSETQRNKGNFPGRFSGRQFSNSRSEMNVSTLELGDSALYLCASSLDGGINSYNSPLHFGNGTRLTVT.

CDR3 loop: CSVEAYGQGALGQYF. This chain connects TRBV29-1 to TRBJ2-7; TCRdb's assignment of TRBD1 cannot be checked, as there is no DNA. Per germline, CDR1 SQVTM and CDR2 ANQGSEA. This CDR3 is built from 15 residues.

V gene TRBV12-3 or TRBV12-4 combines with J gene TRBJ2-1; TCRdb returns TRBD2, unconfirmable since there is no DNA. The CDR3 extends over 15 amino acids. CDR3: CASKPGTSIYNEQFF.

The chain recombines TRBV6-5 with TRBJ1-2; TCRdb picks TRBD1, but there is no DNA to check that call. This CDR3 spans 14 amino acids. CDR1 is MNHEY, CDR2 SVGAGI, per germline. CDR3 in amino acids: CASIGQGTSIGYTF.

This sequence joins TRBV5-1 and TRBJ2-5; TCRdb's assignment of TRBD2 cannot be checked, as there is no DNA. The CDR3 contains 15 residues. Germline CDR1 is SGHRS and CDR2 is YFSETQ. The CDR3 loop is CASSSTSGREETQYF.